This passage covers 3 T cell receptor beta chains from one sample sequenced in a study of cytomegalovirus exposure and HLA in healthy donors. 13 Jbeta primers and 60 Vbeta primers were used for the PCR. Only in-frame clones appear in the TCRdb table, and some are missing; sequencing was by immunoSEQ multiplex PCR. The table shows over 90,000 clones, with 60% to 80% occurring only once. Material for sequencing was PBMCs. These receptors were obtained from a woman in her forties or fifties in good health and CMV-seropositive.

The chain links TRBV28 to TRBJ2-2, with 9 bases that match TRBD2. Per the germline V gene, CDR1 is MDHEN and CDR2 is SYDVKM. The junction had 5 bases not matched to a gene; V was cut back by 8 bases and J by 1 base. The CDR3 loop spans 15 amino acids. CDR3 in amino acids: CASGLTSGNTGELFF. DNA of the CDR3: TGTGCCAGCGGACTGACTAGCGGGAACACCGGGGAGCTGTTTTTT.

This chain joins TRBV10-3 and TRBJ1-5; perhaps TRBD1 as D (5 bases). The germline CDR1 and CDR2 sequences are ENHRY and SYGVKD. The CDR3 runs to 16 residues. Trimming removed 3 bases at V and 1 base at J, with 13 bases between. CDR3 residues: CAISEFSGGSNQPQHF. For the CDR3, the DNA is TGTGCCATCAGTGAATTTTCCGGGGGAAGCAATCAGCCCCAGCATTTT.

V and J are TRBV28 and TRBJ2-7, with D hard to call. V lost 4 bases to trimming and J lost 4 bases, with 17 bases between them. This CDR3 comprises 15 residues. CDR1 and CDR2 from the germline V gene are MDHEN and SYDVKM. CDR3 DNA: TGTGCCAGCAGTTCCCTCGAGACAAGAATTTACGAGCAGTACTTC. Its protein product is CASSSLETRIYEQYF.